The 5 T cell receptor beta chains below were found in one sample sequenced in a study of blood T cell repertoires in COVID-19. Repertoires were generated with immunoSEQ multiplex PCR, while TCRdb's copy carries only in-frame clones and drops some. The sample holds 65,000 to 80,000 clones, more than 75% seen once. Sequenced material: peripheral blood. The receptors stem from a human donor in a cohort sampled during active COVID-19.

The chain joins TRBV5-1 to TRBJ1-3, with 9 bases matching TRBD1. The length of the CDR3 is 16 residues. Per the germline V gene, CDR1 is SGHRS and CDR2 is YFSETQ. V trimming: 2 bases; J trimming: 0 bases; junction bases outside the gene matches: 3. The CDR3 DNA reads as TGCGCCAGCAGCTTAACAGGGGGCCTCTCTGGAAACACCATATATTTT. This gives the protein CASSLTGGLSGNTIYF.

The chain recombines TRBV3-1 (or the pseudogene TRBV3-2) with TRBJ2-6; D is unclear. V was shortened by 0 bases and J by 0 bases, with 3 bases between the two germline ends. The germline CDR1 and CDR2 sequences are LGHDT and YNNKEL (reference sequence). CDR3 length: 15 residues. CDR3 coding DNA: TGTGCCAGCAGCCAAGATAACTCTGGGGCCAACGTCCTGACTTTC. This gives the protein CASSQDNSGANVLTF.

The chain uses TRBV29-1 and TRBJ2-1; 7 bases are a match to TRBD1. The ends lost 1 base at V and 2 bases at J; junction bases unmatched: 2. CDR3 length: 14 residues. CDR1 is SQVTM, CDR2 ANQGSEA, per germline. As DNA, the CDR3 is TGCAGCGTTGAAGGGCAGGGGGCCTACAATGAGCAGTTCTTC. Its translation: CSVEGQGAYNEQFF.

CDR3 amino acids: CASSSGQGLSYGYTF. The CDR3 bases are TGTGCCAGCAGCTCCGGACAGGGCCTCTCCTATGGCTACACCTTC. The chain recombines TRBV5-4 with TRBJ1-2, with 8 bases matching TRBD1. Germline V gene lookup returns CDR1 SGHNT and CDR2 YYREEE (reference sequence). V shed 3 bases and J 4 bases; nucleotides not matched to a gene: 8. This CDR3 is built from 15 residues.

CDR3 nucleotide sequence: TGTGCCAGCAGCTTAAGCGGAGACTCCTACAATGAGCAGTTCTTC. Translation gives CASSLSGDSYNEQFF. The V gene is TRBV7-9, the J gene TRBJ2-1; possibly TRBD2 for D (5 bases). V was pared by 2 bases and J by 0 bases, with 8 bases between. Per germline, CDR1 SEHNR and CDR2 FQNEAQ (reference sequence). CDR3 length equals 15 residues.